This T cell receptor beta chain was observed in a study of T cells in Graves' hyperthyroidism and ophthalmopathy. V was pared by 4 bases and J by 0 bases, with 6 bases between. Germline V gene sequence: CDR1 ENHRY, CDR2 SYGVKD. CDR3 size: 13 residues. TCR beta CDR3 sequences were amplified from RNA transcripts. The HTBI primer set drove a first-round RT-PCR of the TCR CDR3. TCRdb re-analysed the multiplex PCR reads in MiXCR, keeping a single row per CDR3 protein. The sample contains roughly 570,000 distinct CDR3 sequences, around 42% of which appear only once. Patients were aged 18 to 65, had disease duration under 2 months, and had newly diagnosed hyperthyroidism.

Specimen: peripheral blood or thyroid tissue (not recorded which). This clonotype originated in a woman aged 18-30 years with Graves' hyperthyroidism. The chain joins TRBV10-3 to TRBJ1-1; D is ambiguous. The CDR3 bases are TGTGCCATCAGTGGGCCCATGAACACTGAAGCTTTCTTT. Residues: CAISGPMNTEAFF.